This is a list of T cell receptor beta chains from one sample in a study of blood T cell repertoires in COVID-19. Clones were read by immunoSEQ multiplex PCR, and TCRdb kept only the in-frame ones, dropping some. In the table there are about 130,000 clones, around 85% of which are singletons. What was sequenced was peripheral blood. All receptors derive from a woman in her forties or fifties with acute or convalescent COVID-19. CDR3s include the opening cysteine and the closing phenylalanine or tryptophan. Each record gives: V gene, clone size, J gene, D gene, CDR3 DNA, CDR3 protein. A D gene is named only where the DNA matches it firmly. Clone sizes are given selectively: once, few, many, or a class where the clone is expanded.

v_gene: TRBV18
abundance: -
j_gene: TRBJ2-1
d_gene: TRBD2
CDR3nt: TGTGCCAGCTCACCAAGGGCTAGCGGGGGGGATACCTTCAATGAGCAGTTCTTC
CDR3aa: CASSPRASGGDTFNEQFF

v_gene: TRBV27
abundance: once
j_gene: TRBJ1-3
d_gene: TRBD1
CDR3nt: TGTGCCAGCAGTCCCGACAGGGTCGGAAACACCATATATTTT
CDR3aa: CASSPDRVGNTIYF

v_gene: TRBV3-1/TRBV3-2
abundance: -
j_gene: TRBJ2-3
d_gene: TRBD2
CDR3nt: TGTGCCAGCAGCCCGTCTAGCGGGGGGGCCGGAGATACGCAGTATTTT
CDR3aa: CASSPSSGGAGDTQYF

v_gene: TRBV10-2
abundance: -
j_gene: TRBJ1-6
d_gene: -
CDR3nt: TGCGCCAGCAGTCCGGACAGCTCCTATAATTCACCCCTCCACTTT
CDR3aa: CASSPDSSYNSPLHF

v_gene: TRBV15
abundance: -
j_gene: TRBJ1-2
d_gene: TRBD1
CDR3nt: TGTGCCACCAGCCGCGGACAGGATGCTAACTATGGCTACACCTTC
CDR3aa: CATSRGQDANYGYTF

v_gene: TRBV5-1
abundance: -
j_gene: TRBJ1-1
d_gene: -
CDR3nt: TGCGCCAGCAGCTTACAAAGGGGGAGAGGCACTGAAGCTTTCTTT
CDR3aa: CASSLQRGRGTEAFF

v_gene: TRBV16
abundance: -
j_gene: TRBJ1-1
d_gene: TRBD1
CDR3nt: TGTGCCAGCAGCCGGACAGGGAACACTGAAGCTTTCTTT
CDR3aa: CASSRTGNTEAFF

v_gene: TRBV19
abundance: -
j_gene: TRBJ2-2
d_gene: -
CDR3nt: TGTGCCAGTAGTAACGCGGTACTAGGGACCGGGGAGCTGTTTTTT
CDR3aa: CASSNAVLGTGELFF

v_gene: TRBV29-1
abundance: -
j_gene: TRBJ1-2
d_gene: -
CDR3nt: TGCAGCGGCCGGGAGGGGTATGGCTACACCTTC
CDR3aa: CSGREGYGYTF

v_gene: TRBV3-1/TRBV3-2
abundance: -
j_gene: TRBJ2-2
d_gene: -
CDR3nt: TGTGCCAGCAGCCAAGATCCAGGGAGGGAGCTGTTTTTT
CDR3aa: CASSQDPGRELFF

v_gene: TRBV5-1
abundance: -
j_gene: TRBJ2-2
d_gene: TRBD1
CDR3nt: TGCGCCAGCAGCTTGCTTCCCCGGACAGGGGGCGGAACCGGGGAGCTGTTTTTT
CDR3aa: CASSLLPRTGGGTGELFF

v_gene: TRBV4-1
abundance: few
j_gene: TRBJ1-1
d_gene: -
CDR3nt: TGCGCCAGCAGCCAAGTGGGGCCTATGTTTGGGGCTTTCTTT
CDR3aa: CASSQVGPMFGAFF

v_gene: TRBV2
abundance: -
j_gene: TRBJ1-3
d_gene: -
CDR3nt: TGTGCCAGCAACTTCGGACAGAGCTCTGGAAACACCATATATTTT
CDR3aa: CASNFGQSSGNTIYF

v_gene: TRBV25-1
abundance: -
j_gene: TRBJ2-6
d_gene: TRBD2
CDR3nt: TGTGCCAGCAGTGAATATTTCGTAGCGGGGGTTGGGGCCAACGTCCTGACTTTC
CDR3aa: CASSEYFVAGVGANVLTF

v_gene: TRBV6-6
abundance: -
j_gene: TRBJ1-4
d_gene: -
CDR3nt: TGTGCCAGCAGTTGGGAGACGAGGGCGGCTAATGAAAAACTGTTTTTT
CDR3aa: CASSWETRAANEKLFF

v_gene: TRBV6-5
abundance: -
j_gene: TRBJ1-5
d_gene: -
CDR3nt: TGTGCCACGAGTTCAAGGGGTGGCCAGCCCCAGCATTTT
CDR3aa: CATSSRGGQPQHF

v_gene: TRBV7-7
abundance: -
j_gene: TRBJ2-7
d_gene: -
CDR3nt: TGTGCCAGCAGTCCCGGTGCTAGCTACGAGCAGTACTTC
CDR3aa: CASSPGASYEQYF

v_gene: TRBV5-1
abundance: -
j_gene: TRBJ2-6
d_gene: -
CDR3nt: TGCGCCAGCAGCTTGGGTGGAGCTGGGGCCAACGTCCTGACTTTC
CDR3aa: CASSLGGAGANVLTF

v_gene: TRBV5-1
abundance: few
j_gene: TRBJ2-2
d_gene: TRBD1
CDR3nt: TGCGCCAGTAGGGACAGGGATGCCGGGGAGCTGTTTTTT
CDR3aa: CASRDRDAGELFF

v_gene: TRBV6-1
abundance: -
j_gene: TRBJ1-1
d_gene: -
CDR3nt: TGTGCCAGCAGTCAGGACTCGATGAGCACTGAAGCTTTCTTT
CDR3aa: CASSQDSMSTEAFF

v_gene: TRBV30
abundance: -
j_gene: TRBJ1-2
d_gene: -
CDR3nt: TGTGCCTGGAGTGTAAAGGGGAACTATGGCTACACCTTC
CDR3aa: CAWSVKGNYGYTF

v_gene: TRBV4-1
abundance: -
j_gene: TRBJ1-2
d_gene: -
CDR3nt: TGCGCCAGCAGCCAAGTCTTGGCAGGCTATGGCTACACCTTC
CDR3aa: CASSQVLAGYGYTF

v_gene: TRBV2
abundance: -
j_gene: TRBJ2-1
d_gene: TRBD2
CDR3nt: TGTGCCAGCAGTGACCGGCGGGGGGAGTTCTTC
CDR3aa: CASSDRRGEFF

v_gene: TRBV19
abundance: once
j_gene: TRBJ1-5
d_gene: -
CDR3nt: TGTGCCAGTAGTAGCCCAGGGGATAGCAATCAGCCCCAGCATTTT
CDR3aa: CASSSPGDSNQPQHF

v_gene: TRBV24-1
abundance: -
j_gene: TRBJ1-1
d_gene: TRBD1
CDR3nt: TGTGCCACCAGTGATTTGGGGACAGGGAACACTGAAGCTTTCTTT
CDR3aa: CATSDLGTGNTEAFF

v_gene: TRBV7-3
abundance: -
j_gene: TRBJ2-1
d_gene: -
CDR3nt: TGTGCCAGCAGCTTACAGGGGCGAATCCACAATGAGCAGTTCTTC
CDR3aa: CASSLQGRIHNEQFF

v_gene: TRBV27
abundance: -
j_gene: TRBJ1-2
d_gene: TRBD1
CDR3nt: TGTGCCAGCAGTCCGGACAGGGGGCGCTATGGCTACACCTTC
CDR3aa: CASSPDRGRYGYTF

v_gene: TRBV19
abundance: -
j_gene: TRBJ2-2
d_gene: -
CDR3nt: TGTGCCAGTAGTATAGTGGGAGACACCGGGGAGCTGTTTTTT
CDR3aa: CASSIVGDTGELFF

v_gene: TRBV7-2
abundance: -
j_gene: TRBJ1-6
d_gene: -
CDR3nt: TGTGCCAGCAGGGCCAATTCACCCCTCCACTTT
CDR3aa: CASRANSPLHF

v_gene: TRBV6-1
abundance: -
j_gene: TRBJ1-5
d_gene: -
CDR3nt: TGTGCCAGCAGTGAAGCCTCAGGTAGGAGCAATCAGCCCCAGCATTTT
CDR3aa: CASSEASGRSNQPQHF

v_gene: TRBV6-5
abundance: -
j_gene: TRBJ1-5
d_gene: -
CDR3nt: TGTGCCGGTGCCGGGGGCAATCAGCCCCAGCATTTT
CDR3aa: CAGAGGNQPQHF

v_gene: TRBV19
abundance: -
j_gene: TRBJ1-2
d_gene: TRBD1
CDR3nt: TGTGCCAGTAGTATTGGGACAGGGAGTCCCCTCAACTATGGCTACACCTTC
CDR3aa: CASSIGTGSPLNYGYTF

v_gene: TRBV7-2
abundance: -
j_gene: TRBJ1-2
d_gene: TRBD1
CDR3nt: TGTGCCAGCAGCCCCGCCCCTTCCGGGACAGGGCGCTATGGCTACACCTTC
CDR3aa: CASSPAPSGTGRYGYTF

v_gene: TRBV5-1
abundance: -
j_gene: TRBJ1-2
d_gene: TRBD1
CDR3nt: TGCGCCAGCAGCCCTTTACAGGGGGCTGGAAACTATGGCTACACCTTC
CDR3aa: CASSPLQGAGNYGYTF

v_gene: TRBV12-3/TRBV12-4
abundance: -
j_gene: TRBJ1-2
d_gene: TRBD1
CDR3nt: TGTGCCAGCAGCCAGGGGGGATATGGCTACACCTTC
CDR3aa: CASSQGGYGYTF

v_gene: TRBV28
abundance: -
j_gene: TRBJ1-2
d_gene: -
CDR3nt: TGTGCCAGCAGGCAGTCGGGCTACACCTTC
CDR3aa: CASRQSGYTF

v_gene: TRBV4-1
abundance: -
j_gene: TRBJ2-7
d_gene: TRBD2
CDR3nt: TGCGCCAGCAGCCGCTACTCTAGCGGGGGGCTCTACGAGCAGTACTTC
CDR3aa: CASSRYSSGGLYEQYF

v_gene: TRBV2
abundance: -
j_gene: TRBJ1-3
d_gene: TRBD1
CDR3nt: TGTGCCAGCAGTGAAAGGACCGGACAGGCCAACACCATATATTTT
CDR3aa: CASSERTGQANTIYF

v_gene: TRBV5-1
abundance: -
j_gene: TRBJ2-3
d_gene: TRBD1
CDR3nt: TGCGCCAGCAGCTTGGATGGGACAGGGGCAGATACGCAGTATTTT
CDR3aa: CASSLDGTGADTQYF

v_gene: TRBV5-1
abundance: -
j_gene: TRBJ1-1
d_gene: TRBD1
CDR3nt: TGCGCCAGCAGAACGACAGGGTCGAACACTGAAGCTTTCTTT
CDR3aa: CASRTTGSNTEAFF

v_gene: TRBV4-2
abundance: few
j_gene: TRBJ2-1
d_gene: TRBD2
CDR3nt: TGTGCCAGCAGCCAACCGACTAGCGGGGGGGCGTATAATGAGCAGTTCTTC
CDR3aa: CASSQPTSGGAYNEQFF

v_gene: TRBV5-6
abundance: -
j_gene: TRBJ1-2
d_gene: -
CDR3nt: TGTGCCAGCAGCTATACGGGGAACTATGGCTACACCTTC
CDR3aa: CASSYTGNYGYTF

v_gene: TRBV2
abundance: -
j_gene: TRBJ1-2
d_gene: -
CDR3nt: TGTGCCAGCAGTGAAATGGGGGCGCGTGGCTACACCTTC
CDR3aa: CASSEMGARGYTF

v_gene: TRBV9
abundance: -
j_gene: TRBJ1-2
d_gene: TRBD1
CDR3nt: TGTGCCAGCAGCGTAGGGCCGACAGGGGACTATGGCTACACCTTC
CDR3aa: CASSVGPTGDYGYTF

v_gene: TRBV29-1
abundance: -
j_gene: TRBJ1-2
d_gene: -
CDR3nt: TGCAGCGGGGAGAAGTGGGACAACCATGGCTACACCTTC
CDR3aa: CSGEKWDNHGYTF

v_gene: TRBV9
abundance: few
j_gene: TRBJ1-6
d_gene: TRBD1
CDR3nt: TGTGCCAGCAGCCTTAGACAGGGGAATTCACCCCTCCACTTT
CDR3aa: CASSLRQGNSPLHF

v_gene: TRBV18
abundance: few
j_gene: TRBJ1-2
d_gene: -
CDR3nt: TGTGCCAGCTCACCACAGGGAGGCAAACAAGGCTATGGCTACACCTTC
CDR3aa: CASSPQGGKQGYGYTF

v_gene: TRBV4-2
abundance: -
j_gene: TRBJ2-1
d_gene: TRBD2
CDR3nt: TGTGCCAGCAGCCAGAAAGCCGGGACTAGCGGGGGGGGATACAATGAGCAGTTCTTC
CDR3aa: CASSQKAGTSGGGYNEQFF

v_gene: TRBV6-1
abundance: once
j_gene: TRBJ1-5
d_gene: -
CDR3nt: TGTGCCAGCAGTGAAGATCGAGGCAATCAGCCCCAGCATTTT
CDR3aa: CASSEDRGNQPQHF

v_gene: TRBV30
abundance: once
j_gene: TRBJ1-3
d_gene: -
CDR3nt: TGTGCCTGGACCAGGGAAGAAACTGGAAACACCATATATTTT
CDR3aa: CAWTREETGNTIYF

v_gene: TRBV15
abundance: few
j_gene: TRBJ1-5
d_gene: -
CDR3nt: TGTGCCACCAGCAGAGATCAGGGAAATCAGCCCCAGCATTTT
CDR3aa: CATSRDQGNQPQHF